A single sample is the source of the 13 T cell receptor beta chains below, sequenced in a study of siplizumab effects on memory and regulatory T cells. Method: immunoSEQ multiplex PCR; TCRdb's copy keeps in-frame clones and lacks some. The sample carries tens of thousands of clones, approximately 89% recorded once. Sequenced input: Tregs sorted from blood. These receptors were collected from a human donor in good health.

The chain uses TRBV4-1 and TRBJ1-6; D may be TRBD1 (6 bases). The V end lost 5 bases, the J end lost 0 bases, and 14 bases lay between the germline ends. CDR3 length equals 17 residues. Germline lookup yields CDR1 MGHRA and CDR2 YSYEKL. The CDR3 nucleotides are TGCGCCAGCAGCAAGAACACAGGGAGCTCCTATAATTCACCCCTCCACTTT. It encodes CASSKNTGSSYNSPLHF.

The rearrangement links TRBV19 to TRBJ1-2; no definite D call. V was trimmed by 8 bases and J by 4 bases, leaving 17 bases between them. Germline lookup yields CDR1 LNHDA and CDR2 SQIVND (reference sequence). The CDR3 length is 14 residues. The DNA of the CDR3 is TGTGCCAGTCAAAAAGACGGCACTTTCTATGGCTACACCTTC. Translated, it gives CASQKDGTFYGYTF.

The chain links TRBV7-2 to TRBJ2-1, with 10 nucleotides matching TRBD2. CDR3 length equals 16 residues. V shed 2 bases, J shed 9 bases, and the junction held 10 bases outside the gene matches. Germline-derived CDR1 and CDR2 are SGHTA and FQGNSA. The CDR3 loop reads CASSLSRLAGVGEQFF. The CDR3 DNA follows: TGTGCCAGCAGCTTAAGCCGGCTAGCGGGAGTCGGTGAGCAGTTCTTC.

The chain uses TRBV9 and TRBJ1-4; TRBD1 agrees at 7 bases. Germline CDR1 and CDR2: SGDLS and YYNGEE. The CDR3 totals 14 residues. V shed 2 bases and J 4 bases; nucleotides not matched to a gene: 2. The CDR3 reads CASSVSGGNEKLFF. The CDR3, as DNA: TGTGCCAGCAGCGTTTCAGGGGGTAATGAAAAACTGTTTTTT.

V and J are TRBV11-2 and TRBJ2-7; D call uncertain. Trimming removed 2 bases at V and 0 bases at J, with 2 bases between. Germline CDR1 SGHAT, CDR2 FQNNGV. CDR3 size: 12 residues. This CDR3 reads CASSLYSYEQYF. The CDR3 DNA reads TGTGCCAGCAGCTTATACTCCTACGAGCAGTACTTC. Full variable domain (outside the CDR3, taken from reference TRBV11-2 and TRBJ2-7): EAGVAQSPRYKIIEKRQSVAFWCNPISGHATLYWYQQILGQGPKLLIQFQNNGVVDDSQLPKDRFSAERLKGVDSTLKIQPAKLEDSAVYLCASSLYSYEQYFGPGTRLTVT.

The chain combines TRBV9 with TRBJ2-2, with a possible D match to TRBD2 (6 bases). Trimming removed 6 bases at V and 3 bases at J, with 15 bases between. The CDR3 has 15 amino acids. The germline V gene has CDR1 SGDLS and CDR2 YYNGEE. The CDR3 nucleotides are TGTGCCAGCACCCTCGGCGGGACGGACACCGGGGAGCTGTTTTTT. Amino acid sequence: CASTLGGTDTGELFF.

The chain employs TRBV6-4 and TRBJ1-4, with a tentative D call TRBD1 (5 bases). With 3 bases removed from V and 8 bases from J, the gap between germline ends came to 13 bases. The CDR3 sequence is 14 residues long. Germline CDR1 and CDR2: MRHNA and SNTAGT. This chain's CDR3 is CASSEYDGGEKLFF. For the CDR3, the DNA is TGTGCCAGCAGTGAATACGATGGGGGAGAAAAACTGTTTTTT.

This rearrangement joins TRBV19 to TRBJ1-1, with 8 bases matching TRBD1. From germline, CDR1 is LNHDA and CDR2 SQIVND (reference sequence). This CDR3 has 14 amino acids. V lost 7 bases to trimming and J lost 2 bases; unmatched junction nucleotides: 6. CDR3: CASTRGLINTEAFF. For the CDR3, the DNA is TGTGCCAGTACCAGGGGGCTTATCAACACTGAAGCTTTCTTT.

The gene calls are TRBV19 and TRBJ1-1; 7 nucleotides match TRBD1. Trimming removed 0 bases from V and 6 bases from J; junction bases left unmatched: 4. This CDR3 contains 14 residues. The germline CDR1 and CDR2 sequences are LNHDA and SQIVND (reference sequence). This CDR3 reads CASSIDLRGAEAFF. The CDR3, as DNA: TGTGCCAGTAGTATAGATCTCAGGGGGGCTGAAGCTTTCTTT. Full variable domain (remainder filled in from reference TRBV19 and TRBJ1-1): DGGITQSPKYLFRKEGQNVTLSCEQNLNHDAMYWYRQDPGQGLRLIYYSQIVNDFQKGDIAEGYSVSREKKESFPLTVTSAQKNPTAFYLCASSIDLRGAEAFFGQGTRLTVV.

The genes are TRBV7-2 and TRBJ2-1, with D perhaps assigned TRBD1 or TRBD2 (5 bases each). The CDR3 covers 14 residues. V lost 7 bases to trimming and J lost 7 bases, with 17 bases between them. The germline V gene has CDR1 SGHTA and CDR2 FQGNSA. The CDR3 DNA is TGTGCCAGCACCCCGATCCCCGGGGCGAATGAGCAGTTCTTC. Encoded protein: CASTPIPGANEQFF.

This clone showed up just once. The chain combines TRBV4-2 with TRBJ2-7; 10 bases match TRBD1. This CDR3 is 17 amino acids long. Germline V gives CDR1 LGHNA, CDR2 YNFKEQ. V was clipped by 3 bases and J by 3 bases; unmatched bases: 11. CDR3 in DNA: TGTGCCAGCAGCCAGGCCCTGACAGGGGGCGGCGGCTACGAGCAGTACTTC. It encodes CASSQALTGGGGYEQYF.

The chain couples TRBV5-1 to TRBJ2-7; 7 bases agree with TRBD1. CDR3 length: 14 residues. Germline trimming cut 3 bases from V and 6 bases from J; bases unmatched to any gene: 9. CDR1 and CDR2 (germline): SGHRS, YFSETQ. DNA of the CDR3: TGCGCCAGCAGCTCGCGACAGGGCGCTCGCGAGCAGTACTTC. As protein: CASSSRQGAREQYF.

A remark on this clone: At one of its ends the junction is not consistent with the germline gene, which may arise from a read error. This chain joins TRBV28 and TRBJ2-7, with D unclear. The CDR3 runs 11 residues. Germline-derived CDR1 and CDR2 are MDHEN and SYDVKM. CDR3 nucleotides: TGTGCCGGCAGTCTACTTTACGAGCAGTACTTC. Residues: CAGSLLYEQYF. The full variable domain, in which reference TRBV28 and TRBJ2-7 provide the parts outside the CDR3, is DVKVTQSSRYLVKRTGEKVFLECVQDMDHENMFWYRQDPGLGLRLIYFSYDVKMKEKGDIPEGYSVSREKKERFSLILESASTNQTSMYLCAGSLLYEQYFGPGTRLTVT.